This T cell receptor (beta chain) is from a study of Ad26.COV2.S vaccination and SARS-CoV-2 variants. Treatment of the sample: around 19 received Ad26.COV2.S at low or high dose, single or two shots; about 5 received placebo; per-sample allocation not given. The study sampled participants on day 63 after the first vaccine or placebo injection. This CDR3 is built from 14 residues. V was shortened by 4 bases and J by 3 bases, with 13 bases between the two germline ends. CDR1 and CDR2 (germline): SGHNT, YYREEE (reference sequence). Method: immunoSEQ multiplex PCR; TCRdb's copy keeps in-frame clones and lacks some. The data show about 320,000 clones, just under 85% seen once.

The sequencing here drew on peripheral blood, taken in a trial of Ad26.COV2.S vaccine versus placebo. This TCR derives from a person aged 18 to 59 who received the Ad26.COV2.S COVID-19 vaccine or a placebo. J is TRBJ1-2 and V is TRBV5-4; weak D call: TRBD1 (6 bases). CDR3 DNA: TGTGCCAGCAGCGCGAAACAGGGCGACTATGGCTACACCTTC. It translates to CASSAKQGDYGYTF.